This T cell receptor beta chain appears in the sequencing data of a study of blood T cell repertoires in COVID-19. Profiling relied on immunoSEQ multiplex PCR, and the TCRdb table lists in-frame clones only, not all of them. The sample includes about 36,000 clones, approximately 86% of them seen just once. Sequenced input: peripheral blood. The receptor's source is a man between 60 and 75 years old with acute or convalescent COVID-19.

The CDR3 here is CASSEEQVRSGANVLTF. The CDR3 nucleotides are TGTGCCAGCAGTGAAGAGCAGGTCCGCTCTGGGGCCAACGTCCTGACTTTC. The rearrangement uses TRBV2 and TRBJ2-6; D ambiguous. Trimming removed 1 base at V and 0 bases at J, with 10 bases between. CDR1 is SNHLY, CDR2 FYNNEI, per germline. The CDR3 consists of 17 residues.